This T cell receptor beta chain was sequenced in a study of cytomegalovirus exposure and HLA in healthy donors. At the level of the study: Early release data held 85 million or so unique TCRs from HLA-typed donors. Study observations and caveats: A later analysis found most CMV-associated TCR beta chains apparently HLA-restricted. DRB1 showed the most TCR associations and HLA-C the fewest in a later analysis, as rates varied by HLA locus.

In the PCR, 60 Vbeta and 13 Jbeta primers were used. Only in-frame clones appear in the TCRdb table, and some are missing; sequencing was by immunoSEQ multiplex PCR. Here the sample spans some 190,000 clones, around 80% being singletons. With respect to this clone: Antigen specificity is unknown.

The CDR3 is 15 residues long. V was pared by 4 bases and J by 6 bases, with 15 bases between. CDR1 is LNHDA, CDR2 SQIVND, per germline (reference sequence). V gene TRBV19 combines with J gene TRBJ2-2; perhaps TRBD1 as D (5 bases). The sequence was obtained from a woman aged 25 to 39 in good health and CMV-seronegative. Source material: PBMCs. The CDR3: CASSSRVLGSGELFF. CDR3 DNA sequence: TGTGCCAGTAGTAGCAGGGTACTCGGATCCGGGGAGCTGTTTTTT. Filled out from reference TRBV19 and TRBJ2-2, the complete variable domain reads DGGITQSPKYLFRKEGQNVTLSCEQNLNHDAMYWYRQDPGQGLRLIYYSQIVNDFQKGDIAEGYSVSREKKESFPLTVTSAQKNPTAFYLCASSSRVLGSGELFFGEGSRLTVL.